The clone carrying this T cell receptor beta chain was counted at least ten times. Its antigen is undetermined. The sample originates from a study of CD8 T cells in ankylosing spondylitis. Points from the study as a whole: Disease-linked clones bore a CD8+ phenotype, appearing relatively rarely in peripheral blood. The clones that were linked to disease were reported to be significantly enriched in matched synovial fluid samples from ankylosing spondylitis patients. Characteristic of ankylosing spondylitis blood, it appeared, was a TCR beta motif comprising fewer than 10 highly homologous variants.

The authors made TCR beta libraries by quantitative 5'-RACE with molecular barcodes. In TCRdb, the 5' RACE reads were re-called with MiXCR into one record per CDR3 protein. The sample yields approximately 520,000 distinct CDR3 sequences, approximately 5% seen once. V was pared by 9 bases and J by 3 bases, with 10 bases of the junction left unmatched. The CDR3 covers 14 residues. The germline V gene encodes CDR1 MNHNS and CDR2 SASEGT. Material: blood, either unsorted or a sorted T cell fraction (not recorded which). The rearrangement uses TRBV6-1 and TRBJ1-1; 7 bases agree with TRBD1. The clonotype originates from a male donor with ankylosing spondylitis. The CDR3 loop reads CASLTGSSYTEAFF. CDR3 in DNA: TGTGCCAGTTTGACAGGGTCTTCGTACACTGAAGCTTTCTTT.